The 25 T cell receptor beta chains below come from one sample, sequenced in a study of T cell responses to AZD1222 COVID-19 vaccine listed by TCRdb under 2021. The sample's time point label, in plain terms: baseline before first vaccination. Library preparation employed the immunoSEQ multiplex PCR assay. What TCRdb holds here is the immuneACCESS table cut down to in-frame rearrangements. Part of the clones is not present; checked against another copy, under half of the missing clones reflect an unresolved V gene, and the others are unexplained. The table for this sample lists under 55,000 clones; around 80% of them were counted only once. The top ten constitute about 10% of the sample. The starting material was peripheral blood, obtained on day 0 of AZD1222 vaccination. Every receptor here comes from an adult in good health.

CDR3 DNA: TGTGCCAGTTCCGAGAGCGGGAGCTACAATGAGCAGTTCTTC. It specifies CASSESGSYNEQFF. The chain is built from TRBV19 and TRBJ2-1; 8 positions match TRBD2. The CDR3 covers 14 residues. The germline V gene has CDR1 LNHDA and CDR2 SQIVND (reference sequence). Germline trimming cut 8 bases from V and 3 bases from J; bases unmatched to any gene: 6.

This clone has just one count. This rearrangement joins TRBV6-1 to TRBJ1-6, with 9 nucleotides matching TRBD1. Germline assignment: CDR1 MNHNS and CDR2 SASEGT. The CDR3 extends over 16 amino acids. After removal of 0 bases from V and 11 bases from J, the junction contained 8 bases not matched to a gene. CDR3 sequence: CASSEASGTGRAPLHF. DNA of the CDR3: TGTGCCAGCAGTGAAGCCTCCGGGACAGGGCGGGCACCCCTCCACTTT.

V usage is TRBV7-2 and J usage is TRBJ2-3; 11 bases fit TRBD1. J lost 4 bases, V lost 6 bases, and 9 bases had no gene match. The germline V gene encodes CDR1 SGHTA and CDR2 FQGNSA. CDR3 length equals 16 residues. The CDR3 sequence: CASSRRTGGYADTQYF. For the CDR3, the DNA is TGTGCCAGCAGTCGCCGGACAGGGGGCTATGCAGATACGCAGTATTTT.

V gene TRBV13 combines with J gene TRBJ2-1; D possibly corresponds to TRBD2 (5 bases). Germline CDR1 reads PRHDT; CDR2 reads FYEKMQ (reference sequence). The CDR3 has 13 residues. The germline V and J ends were trimmed by 5 bases and 10 bases, with 15 bases remaining between them. The CDR3 bases are TGTGCCAGCAGCCCACCCAGCGGAACAGAGCAGTTCTTC. Translating gives CASSPPSGTEQFF.

This chain joins TRBV6-5 and TRBJ2-2; 8 bases are shared with TRBD2. Trimming took 2 bases from V and 5 from J; bases not matched to a gene: 7. This CDR3 has 16 amino acids. Germline CDR1 MNHEY, CDR2 SVGAGI. The CDR3 region has the DNA TGTGCCAGCAGTTACGCGGCGGGGGGTTCAACCGGGGAGCTGTTTTTT. Amino acids: CASSYAAGGSTGELFF.

The V call is TRBV18, the J call TRBJ1-2; 7 bases align to TRBD1. With 4 bases clipped from V and 7 bases from J, the junction kept 12 bases outside the gene matches. The CDR3 is 15 residues long. Germline assignment: CDR1 KGHSH and CDR2 LQKENI. In DNA, the CDR3 is TGTGCCAGCTCACTTCCGCGGGGACAGAAGGTTGGCTACACCTTC. Its translation: CASSLPRGQKVGYTF.

The chain couples TRBV5-1 to TRBJ1-2; no firm D call. Deletions cut 2 bases from V and 6 bases from J, with 8 bases between. Germline-derived CDR1 and CDR2 are SGHRS and YFSETQ. The CDR3 consists of 12 residues. This chain's CDR3 is CASSFSLDGYTF. In DNA form, the CDR3 reads TGCGCCAGCAGCTTTTCACTGGATGGCTACACCTTC.

The chain employs TRBV19 and TRBJ2-3; 8 nucleotides agree with TRBD2. The V gene's germline CDR1 is LNHDA and CDR2 SQIVND (reference sequence). The CDR3 covers 16 residues. V lost 0 bases, J lost 6 bases, and 8 bases stayed unmatched. This chain's CDR3 is CASSIEVAGPPDTQYF. CDR3 sequence (DNA): TGTGCCAGTAGTATAGAGGTAGCGGGGCCTCCCGATACGCAGTATTTT.

The rearrangement joins TRBV5-4 to TRBJ2-3; D perhaps matches TRBD1 (6 bases). V was cut by 2 bases and J by 5 bases, with 15 bases left in between. This CDR3 region has 15 residues. Germline V gene sequence: CDR1 SGHNT, CDR2 YYREEE (reference sequence). This CDR3 reads CASSFPRQQGDTQYF. In DNA form, the CDR3 reads TGTGCCAGCAGCTTCCCCCGCCAACAGGGAGATACGCAGTATTTT.

V usage is TRBV7-9 and J usage is TRBJ1-2; 11 nucleotides line up with TRBD1. This CDR3 is 15 amino acids long. Germline values: CDR1 SEHNR, CDR2 FQNEAQ (reference sequence). Trimming at V came to 0 bases and at J to 5 bases, leaving 2 bases not matched to a gene. This CDR3 reads CASSLARDRGYGYTF. The CDR3 DNA follows: TGTGCCAGCAGCTTAGCTAGGGACAGGGGGTATGGCTACACCTTC. The variable domain in full, with the rest retrieved from reference TRBV7-9 and TRBJ1-2, is DTGVSQNPRHKITKRGQNVTFRCDPISEHNRLYWYRQTLGQGPEFLTYFQNEAQLEKSRLLSDRFSAERPKGSFSTLEIQRTEQGDSAMYLCASSLARDRGYGYTFGSGTRLTVV.

J is TRBJ2-1 and V is TRBV19; 7 bases fit TRBD1. In germline, CDR1 is LNHDA, CDR2 SQIVND (reference sequence). V lost 10 bases to trimming and J lost 1 base; unmatched junction nucleotides: 4. The CDR3 spans 13 residues. CDR3 DNA sequence: TGTGCCACTTCGGGACAGTCCTACAATGAGCAGTTCTTC. It is translated as CATSGQSYNEQFF. Complete variable domain (other parts from reference TRBV19 and TRBJ2-1): DGGITQSPKYLFRKEGQNVTLSCEQNLNHDAMYWYRQDPGQGLRLIYYSQIVNDFQKGDIAEGYSVSREKKESFPLTVTSAQKNPTAFYLCATSGQSYNEQFFGPGTRLTVL.

Worth noting for this clone: Other DNA sequences from this sample encode an identical CDR3 as well. V and J are TRBV5-1 and TRBJ2-1; 15 nucleotides line up with TRBD2. Unmatched junction bases numbered 5, after V lost 3 bases and J lost 4 bases. The CDR3 sequence is 17 residues long. CDR1 is SGHRS, CDR2 YFSETQ, per germline. As DNA, the CDR3 is TGCGCCAGCAGCTGGACTAGCGGGAGGGCAGGATACAATGAGCAGTTCTTC. Its translation: CASSWTSGRAGYNEQFF.

The V and J genes are TRBV5-1 and TRBJ2-6; D unresolved. Germline V gives CDR1 SGHRS, CDR2 YFSETQ. This CDR3 is built from 16 residues. Between the trimmed V and J ends, which lost 0 bases and 0 bases, there was a span of 7 bases. The CDR3, as DNA: TGCGCCAGCAGCTTGGGCCCCAGCTCTGGGGCCAACGTCCTGACTTTC. It codes for CASSLGPSSGANVLTF. Full variable domain (missing parts from reference TRBV5-1 and TRBJ2-6): KAGVTQTPRYLIKTRGQQVTLSCSPISGHRSVSWYQQTPGQGLQFLFEYFSETQRNKGNFPGRFSGRQFSNSRSEMNVSTLELGDSALYLCASSLGPSSGANVLTFGAGSRLTVL.

The chain recombines TRBV10-1 with TRBJ2-2, with D perhaps assigned TRBD1 or TRBD2 (5 bases each). V gave up 5 bases and J gave up 8 bases, with 12 bases separating them. The germline CDR1 and CDR2 sequences are WNHNN and SYGVQD (reference sequence). The CDR3 runs 13 residues. Written as DNA, the CDR3 is TGCGCCAGCAGTCCTGGGGGATTAGGGGAGCTGTTTTTT. This encodes CASSPGGLGELFF.

This rearrangement joins TRBV7-9 to TRBJ1-6; possible D gene TRBD1, 5 bases. The CDR3 length is 13 residues. Germline assignment: CDR1 SEHNR and CDR2 FQNEAQ (reference sequence). Trimming removed 4 bases at V and 10 bases at J, with 11 bases between. The CDR3 DNA is TGTGCCAGCAGCTCGGGACTTTTCTCACCCCTCCACTTT. It specifies CASSSGLFSPLHF.

This clone was observed a single time. The chain carries TRBV18 and TRBJ1-1; TRBD1 is a possible D gene (6 bases). V was shortened by 5 bases and J by 5 bases, with 12 bases between the two germline ends. The CDR3 runs 13 residues. CDR1 and CDR2 (germline): KGHSH, LQKENI. DNA for the CDR3: TGTGCCAGCTCATCGAACAGGGATACTGAAGCTTTCTTT. It encodes CASSSNRDTEAFF.

This chain uses TRBV6-2 or TRBV6-3 with TRBJ2-3; 8 nucleotides agree with TRBD1. Germline values: CDR1 MNHEY, CDR2 SVGEGT. The CDR3 contains 15 residues. Unmatched junction bases numbered 11, after V lost 8 bases and J lost 4 bases. This CDR3 reads CASRQPQGVADTQYF. As DNA, the CDR3 is TGTGCCAGCCGCCAGCCACAGGGGGTGGCAGATACGCAGTATTTT.

The sample holds one count of this clone. The J gene is TRBJ2-3, the V gene TRBV19; D not certain. The CDR3 consists of 13 residues. V was cut by 3 bases and J by 4 bases, with 8 bases left in between. Germline CDR1 and CDR2: LNHDA and SQIVND (reference sequence). This CDR3 is CASSIYSPDTQYF. The CDR3 nucleotides are TGTGCCAGTAGTATCTACTCGCCAGATACGCAGTATTTT.

The table lists this clone with a few counts. The chain has TRBV20-1 and TRBJ1-2; D is possibly TRBD1 (5 bases). Germline V gives CDR1 DFQATT, CDR2 SNEGSKA (reference sequence). The V gene lost 6 bases and the J gene lost 7 bases, with 12 bases spanning the gap. This CDR3 comprises 11 residues. As DNA, the CDR3 is TGCAGTGCATTGCAGGGAGTTGGCTACACCTTC. It codes for CSALQGVGYTF.

This clone was recorded only once. The genes are TRBV3-1 (or the pseudogene TRBV3-2) and TRBJ1-1; 7 bases are shared with TRBD1. Trimming removed 6 bases from V and 0 bases from J; junction bases left unmatched: 4. Germline V gene lookup returns CDR1 LGHDT and CDR2 YNNKEL (reference sequence). This CDR3 is 14 amino acids long. CDR3 bases: TGTGCCAGCAGACAGGGGTCCATGAACACTGAAGCTTTCTTT. Translated: CASRQGSMNTEAFF.

V gene TRBV13 combines with J gene TRBJ2-1; no reliable D call. The V gene's germline CDR1 is PRHDT and CDR2 FYEKMQ (reference sequence). With 5 bases removed from V and 0 bases from J, the gap between germline ends came to 20 bases. The CDR3 extends over 18 amino acids. CDR3 in amino acids: CASSPRLPTSSSYNEQFF. The DNA of the CDR3 is TGTGCCAGCAGCCCCAGACTCCCAACTTCGAGCTCCTACAATGAGCAGTTCTTC.

The CDR3 DNA reads as TGTGCCAGCACCGGGTGGGAGACCCAGTACTTC. This encodes CASTGWETQYF. The chain has TRBV25-1 and TRBJ2-5, with unresolved D. The germline gives CDR1 MGHDK, CDR2 SYGVNS. CDR3 length equals 11 residues. The V and J ends lost 7 bases and 5 bases respectively, with 8 bases between them.

The chain uses TRBV11-3 and TRBJ1-6, with a possible D match to TRBD1 (6 bases). Germline assignment: CDR1 SGHNT and CDR2 YENEEA. The CDR3 is 17 residues long. Trimming removed 3 bases at V and 9 bases at J, with 21 bases between. The CDR3 DNA is TGTGCCAGCAGCTTTCAACGCTCCGCAGGGGCTTCTTCACCCCTCCACTTT. It codes for CASSFQRSAGASSPLHF.

The chain employs TRBV5-5 and TRBJ2-7; D uncertain. CDR3 length: 14 residues. V gave up 5 bases and J gave up 6 bases, with 18 bases separating them. The germline CDR1 and CDR2 sequences are SGHKS and YYEKEE (reference sequence). In nucleotides, the CDR3 is TGTGCCAGCAGTTTAGGCACTAACGGCGGCGAGCAGTACTTC. It encodes CASSLGTNGGEQYF.

The chain carries TRBV19 and TRBJ1-4; 7 bases align to TRBD1. Germline CDR1 and CDR2: LNHDA and SQIVND (reference sequence). The CDR3 covers 16 residues. V shed 3 bases, J shed 7 bases, and the junction held 11 bases outside the gene matches. The CDR3 region is CASSIIGTVLTEKLFF. CDR3 nucleotides: TGTGCCAGTAGTATCATCGGGACAGTCCTCACTGAAAAACTGTTTTTT.